One sample yielded the 25 T cell receptor beta chains listed below, sequenced in a study of shared clonotypes between healthy human individuals. Using immunoSEQ multiplex PCR, the repertoire was profiled, and TCRdb retains in-frame clones only, with some absent. The sample includes about 670,000 clones, about three quarters of them seen just once. The specimen sequenced was memory CD4+ T cells sorted from blood. Subset described: CD45RA-negative fraction. The origin of the receptors is a woman in her twenties or thirties in good health.

V is TRBV2 and J is TRBJ2-3; 7 positions match TRBD2. The CDR3 length is 15 residues. Germline V gives CDR1 SNHLY, CDR2 FYNNEI. Germline trimming cut 5 bases from V and 2 bases from J; bases unmatched to any gene: 7. The CDR3 DNA follows: TGTGCCAGCAGTAGGCTAGCGGTATTCACAGATACGCAGTATTTT. Translation: CASSRLAVFTDTQYF.

The sample holds a few counts of this clone. This chain links TRBV5-1 with TRBJ2-1; D gene uncertain. This CDR3 comprises 15 residues. CDR1 is SGHRS and CDR2 is YFSETQ in the germline V gene. Trimming removed 0 bases at V and 2 bases at J, with 9 bases between. Written as DNA, the CDR3 is TGCGCCAGCAGCTTGGACTATCTTGCCTACAATGAGCAGTTCTTC. Translated: CASSLDYLAYNEQFF.

This chain connects TRBV10-3 to TRBJ1-1; the D gene is possibly TRBD1 (5 bases). From germline, CDR1 is ENHRY and CDR2 SYGVKD. V was cut by 7 bases and J by 2 bases, with 20 bases left in between. CDR3 size: 16 residues. The CDR3 coding sequence is TGTGCCATCACCGGGCAGGCACCAGGGTTTAACACTGAAGCTTTCTTT. Translation: CAITGQAPGFNTEAFF.

Details on this clone: Other nucleotide sequences from this sample produce the same CDR3. This chain links TRBV28 with TRBJ2-5; maybe TRBD1 (5 bases). With 5 bases removed from V and 1 base from J, the gap between germline ends came to 8 bases. From germline, CDR1 is MDHEN and CDR2 SYDVKM. The CDR3 spans 13 residues. The CDR3 DNA follows: TGTGCCAGCAGTACGACAGTCCAAGAGACCCAGTACTTC. Its translation: CASSTTVQETQYF.

The chain combines TRBV28 with TRBJ1-1; TRBD1 matches 9 bases. The length of the CDR3 is 14 residues. Looked up from germline, CDR1 is MDHEN and CDR2 is SYDVKM. V trimming: 6 bases; J trimming: 5 bases; junction bases outside the gene matches: 7. CDR3 in DNA: TGTGCCAGCAGACACCCGGACAGGGGTACTGAAGCTTTCTTT. Amino acid sequence: CASRHPDRGTEAFF.

This chain joins TRBV5-4 and TRBJ2-7; TRBD2 agrees at 8 bases. This CDR3 comprises 18 residues. Germline V lookup: CDR1 SGHNT, CDR2 YYREEE (reference sequence). J lost 3 bases, V lost 4 bases, and 18 bases had no gene match. This CDR3 is CASSTGLVSSEGNYEQYF. Written as DNA, the CDR3 is TGTGCCAGCAGCACGGGACTAGTAAGTTCCGAGGGGAACTACGAGCAGTACTTC.

This chain uses TRBV5-1 with TRBJ2-1, with TRBD2 matching over 8 bases. J lost 4 bases, V lost 4 bases, and 10 bases had no gene match. The CDR3 length is 16 residues. The germline V gene encodes CDR1 SGHRS and CDR2 YFSETQ. CDR3 region: CASSRIAGPRYNEQFF. The DNA of the CDR3 is TGCGCCAGCAGCCGTATAGCGGGGCCGAGGTACAATGAGCAGTTCTTC.

Comment on this clone: This sample also contains other DNA sequences that code for the same CDR3. The V call is TRBV27, the J call TRBJ2-7; D might be TRBD1 (6 bases). Trimming left V 3 bases short and J 4 bases short, with 10 bases between. The V gene's germline CDR1 is MNHEY and CDR2 SMNVEV (reference sequence). The CDR3 is 13 residues long. The CDR3 protein is CASSFGRGYEQYF. Written as DNA, the CDR3 is TGTGCCAGCAGTTTCGGCAGGGGTTACGAGCAGTACTTC.

This chain uses TRBV6-6 with TRBJ2-3; D gene ambiguous. Germline V gives CDR1 MNHNY, CDR2 SVGAGI (reference sequence). This CDR3 has 14 residues. V was trimmed by 10 bases and J by 0 bases, leaving 14 bases between them. This CDR3 reads CATKDGPSTDTQYF. As DNA, the CDR3 is TGTGCCACCAAGGACGGACCTAGCACAGATACGCAGTATTTT.

This clone showed up many times. Other DNA sequences of this sample code for an identical CDR3. In nucleotides, the CDR3 is TGTGCCAGCAGCGTAACCGACATCGCCTCTGGAAACACCATATATTTT. Encoded protein: CASSVTDIASGNTIYF. The V call is TRBV9, the J call TRBJ1-3; no definite D call. Germline loops: CDR1 SGDLS, CDR2 YYNGEE. Trimming stripped 1 base from V and 0 bases from J, with 11 bases between. The CDR3 is made up of 16 amino acids.

The chain links TRBV9 to TRBJ2-3, with D unclear. The CDR3 totals 12 residues. In germline, CDR1 is SGDLS, CDR2 YYNGEE. V lost 5 bases, J lost 6 bases, and 10 bases lay in between. The chain's CDR3 is CASRGPQDTQYF. DNA for the CDR3: TGTGCCAGCAGGGGCCCCCAGGATACGCAGTATTTT.

The J gene is TRBJ1-2, the V gene TRBV4-1, with a possible D match to TRBD1 (5 bases). Per germline, CDR1 MGHRA and CDR2 YSYEKL. Trimming took 4 bases from V and 7 from J, leaving 19 bases between them. This CDR3 contains 15 residues. The CDR3 DNA reads TGCGCCAGCAGCCGCGGACCCTTGGGAGGGACTGGCTACACCTTC. Translation gives CASSRGPLGGTGYTF.

This clone has at least ten counts. V is TRBV6-4 and J is TRBJ1-5; D not certain. V was pared by 0 bases and J by 9 bases, with 12 bases between. Germline V gives CDR1 MRHNA, CDR2 SNTAGT. The CDR3 consists of 14 residues. The CDR3 bases are TGTGCCAGCAGTGACTCAGCTGAATCGGGGCCCCAGCATTTT. This sequence encodes CASSDSAESGPQHF.

The rearrangement links TRBV19 to TRBJ2-5; maybe TRBD1 (6 bases). Deletions cut 5 bases from V and 1 base from J, with 14 bases between. Germline V gene lookup returns CDR1 LNHDA and CDR2 SQIVND (reference sequence). This CDR3 is 15 amino acids long. CDR3 amino acids: CASSPIQGPQETQYF. Written as DNA, the CDR3 is TGTGCCAGTAGTCCTATACAGGGTCCCCAAGAGACCCAGTACTTC.

The V gene is TRBV7-3, the J gene TRBJ2-3; tentatively, D is TRBD1 (6 bases). Looked up from germline, CDR1 is SGHTA and CDR2 is FQGTGA. CDR3 length: 15 residues. The ends were cut back, 6 bases at V and 4 bases at J, with 17 bases in the middle. As DNA, the CDR3 is TGTGCCAGCAGTTCCTTCACACAGGGCTCAGATACGCAGTATTTT. Translation gives CASSSFTQGSDTQYF.

This clone was recorded only once. The chain is built from TRBV5-1 and TRBJ2-1; 8 positions agree with TRBD1. Germline trimming cut 4 bases from V and 7 bases from J; bases unmatched to any gene: 7. Looked up from germline, CDR1 is SGHRS and CDR2 is YFSETQ. The CDR3 covers 14 residues. The CDR3 sequence: CASSPGQGGNEQFF. CDR3 DNA sequence: TGCGCCAGCAGCCCTGGACAGGGTGGGAATGAGCAGTTCTTC.

The V and J genes are TRBV9 and TRBJ2-1, with TRBD2 matching 7 bases. CDR1 is SGDLS, CDR2 YYNGEE, per germline. J gave up 2 bases and V 1 base, and 3 bases lay outside the gene matches. This CDR3 has 15 amino acids. This chain's CDR3 is CASSVQGLTYNEQFF. As DNA, the CDR3 is TGTGCCAGCAGCGTACAGGGACTAACCTACAATGAGCAGTTCTTC.

This clone is a singleton in its sample. CDR3 DNA sequence: TGTGCCACCAGCAGGCACAGCCGGGACAGGGGCCCTCGGGATGGCTACACCTTC. Amino acid sequence: CATSRHSRDRGPRDGYTF. V is TRBV15 and J is TRBJ1-2; 10 bases are shared with TRBD1. This CDR3 has 18 amino acids. Germline CDR1 LNHNV, CDR2 YYDKDF (reference sequence). J gave up 6 bases and V 3 bases, and 16 bases lay outside the gene matches.

The J gene is TRBJ2-3, the V gene TRBV9; 7 positions match TRBD2. In germline, CDR1 is SGDLS, CDR2 YYNGEE. The CDR3 is made up of 16 amino acids. J lost 0 bases, V lost 4 bases, and 8 bases had no gene match. The CDR3 coding sequence is TGTGCCAGCAGCCCGGGCTTAGCGGGTAGCACAGATACGCAGTATTTT. This encodes CASSPGLAGSTDTQYF.

The chain employs TRBV28 and TRBJ1-1; 8 bases map to TRBD1. CDR1 and CDR2 (germline): MDHEN, SYDVKM. The CDR3 spans 16 residues. J gave up 0 bases and V 3 bases, and 6 bases lay outside the gene matches. CDR3 sequence (DNA): TGTGCCAGCAGTTTTCACAGGGGGGTGATGAACACTGAAGCTTTCTTT. Amino acid sequence: CASSFHRGVMNTEAFF.

This clone has a handful of counts. The chain links TRBV18 to TRBJ1-2; D is unclear. V dropped 5 bases and J dropped 0 bases, with 19 bases sitting between them. CDR3 size: 17 residues. Germline V CDR1 and CDR2: KGHSH, LQKENI. For the CDR3, the DNA is TGTGCCAGCTCAGAAAAAAAGAGCGCTTTAGCTAACTATGGCTACACCTTC. Amino acids: CASSEKKSALANYGYTF.

The gene calls are TRBV6-5 and TRBJ2-3; no definite D call. This CDR3 is built from 15 residues. Germline V lookup: CDR1 MNHEY, CDR2 SVGAGI. The V and J ends lost 3 bases and 0 bases respectively, with 10 bases between them. The CDR3: CASSYSGWSTDTQYF. CDR3 DNA: TGTGCCAGCAGTTATTCGGGCTGGAGCACAGATACGCAGTATTTT.

The chain has TRBV5-5 and TRBJ2-7, with a possible D match to TRBD2 (5 bases). This CDR3 has 16 amino acids. Trimming took off 4 bases at V and 4 bases at J, with 21 bases between the two ends. Germline V gene data show CDR1 as SGHKS and CDR2 as YYEKEE (reference sequence). CDR3 sequence: CASSILGSGGLYEQYF. Written as DNA, the CDR3 is TGTGCCAGCAGCATCCTGGGGAGCGGTGGGTTATACGAGCAGTACTTC.

This clone was counted between two and nine times. The CDR3 region has the DNA TGTGCCAGCTCACCACGGGAGGGGCCACTTACCCATGGCTACACCTTC. This encodes CASSPREGPLTHGYTF. The chain has TRBV18 and TRBJ1-2, with D perhaps matching TRBD1 (5 bases). CDR1 is KGHSH, CDR2 LQKENI, per germline. Trimming removed 1 base from V and 6 bases from J, with 18 bases in between. The CDR3 is 16 amino acids.

The chain employs TRBV10-1 and TRBJ2-3; D is possibly TRBD1 (6 bases). The CDR3 is made up of 13 amino acids. Trimming took off 4 bases at V and 4 bases at J, with 9 bases between the two ends. CDR1 and CDR2 (germline): WNHNN, SYGVQD (reference sequence). The CDR3, as DNA: TGCGCCAGCAGTGCAGGGGTTGCAGATACGCAGTATTTT. Translation gives CASSAGVADTQYF.